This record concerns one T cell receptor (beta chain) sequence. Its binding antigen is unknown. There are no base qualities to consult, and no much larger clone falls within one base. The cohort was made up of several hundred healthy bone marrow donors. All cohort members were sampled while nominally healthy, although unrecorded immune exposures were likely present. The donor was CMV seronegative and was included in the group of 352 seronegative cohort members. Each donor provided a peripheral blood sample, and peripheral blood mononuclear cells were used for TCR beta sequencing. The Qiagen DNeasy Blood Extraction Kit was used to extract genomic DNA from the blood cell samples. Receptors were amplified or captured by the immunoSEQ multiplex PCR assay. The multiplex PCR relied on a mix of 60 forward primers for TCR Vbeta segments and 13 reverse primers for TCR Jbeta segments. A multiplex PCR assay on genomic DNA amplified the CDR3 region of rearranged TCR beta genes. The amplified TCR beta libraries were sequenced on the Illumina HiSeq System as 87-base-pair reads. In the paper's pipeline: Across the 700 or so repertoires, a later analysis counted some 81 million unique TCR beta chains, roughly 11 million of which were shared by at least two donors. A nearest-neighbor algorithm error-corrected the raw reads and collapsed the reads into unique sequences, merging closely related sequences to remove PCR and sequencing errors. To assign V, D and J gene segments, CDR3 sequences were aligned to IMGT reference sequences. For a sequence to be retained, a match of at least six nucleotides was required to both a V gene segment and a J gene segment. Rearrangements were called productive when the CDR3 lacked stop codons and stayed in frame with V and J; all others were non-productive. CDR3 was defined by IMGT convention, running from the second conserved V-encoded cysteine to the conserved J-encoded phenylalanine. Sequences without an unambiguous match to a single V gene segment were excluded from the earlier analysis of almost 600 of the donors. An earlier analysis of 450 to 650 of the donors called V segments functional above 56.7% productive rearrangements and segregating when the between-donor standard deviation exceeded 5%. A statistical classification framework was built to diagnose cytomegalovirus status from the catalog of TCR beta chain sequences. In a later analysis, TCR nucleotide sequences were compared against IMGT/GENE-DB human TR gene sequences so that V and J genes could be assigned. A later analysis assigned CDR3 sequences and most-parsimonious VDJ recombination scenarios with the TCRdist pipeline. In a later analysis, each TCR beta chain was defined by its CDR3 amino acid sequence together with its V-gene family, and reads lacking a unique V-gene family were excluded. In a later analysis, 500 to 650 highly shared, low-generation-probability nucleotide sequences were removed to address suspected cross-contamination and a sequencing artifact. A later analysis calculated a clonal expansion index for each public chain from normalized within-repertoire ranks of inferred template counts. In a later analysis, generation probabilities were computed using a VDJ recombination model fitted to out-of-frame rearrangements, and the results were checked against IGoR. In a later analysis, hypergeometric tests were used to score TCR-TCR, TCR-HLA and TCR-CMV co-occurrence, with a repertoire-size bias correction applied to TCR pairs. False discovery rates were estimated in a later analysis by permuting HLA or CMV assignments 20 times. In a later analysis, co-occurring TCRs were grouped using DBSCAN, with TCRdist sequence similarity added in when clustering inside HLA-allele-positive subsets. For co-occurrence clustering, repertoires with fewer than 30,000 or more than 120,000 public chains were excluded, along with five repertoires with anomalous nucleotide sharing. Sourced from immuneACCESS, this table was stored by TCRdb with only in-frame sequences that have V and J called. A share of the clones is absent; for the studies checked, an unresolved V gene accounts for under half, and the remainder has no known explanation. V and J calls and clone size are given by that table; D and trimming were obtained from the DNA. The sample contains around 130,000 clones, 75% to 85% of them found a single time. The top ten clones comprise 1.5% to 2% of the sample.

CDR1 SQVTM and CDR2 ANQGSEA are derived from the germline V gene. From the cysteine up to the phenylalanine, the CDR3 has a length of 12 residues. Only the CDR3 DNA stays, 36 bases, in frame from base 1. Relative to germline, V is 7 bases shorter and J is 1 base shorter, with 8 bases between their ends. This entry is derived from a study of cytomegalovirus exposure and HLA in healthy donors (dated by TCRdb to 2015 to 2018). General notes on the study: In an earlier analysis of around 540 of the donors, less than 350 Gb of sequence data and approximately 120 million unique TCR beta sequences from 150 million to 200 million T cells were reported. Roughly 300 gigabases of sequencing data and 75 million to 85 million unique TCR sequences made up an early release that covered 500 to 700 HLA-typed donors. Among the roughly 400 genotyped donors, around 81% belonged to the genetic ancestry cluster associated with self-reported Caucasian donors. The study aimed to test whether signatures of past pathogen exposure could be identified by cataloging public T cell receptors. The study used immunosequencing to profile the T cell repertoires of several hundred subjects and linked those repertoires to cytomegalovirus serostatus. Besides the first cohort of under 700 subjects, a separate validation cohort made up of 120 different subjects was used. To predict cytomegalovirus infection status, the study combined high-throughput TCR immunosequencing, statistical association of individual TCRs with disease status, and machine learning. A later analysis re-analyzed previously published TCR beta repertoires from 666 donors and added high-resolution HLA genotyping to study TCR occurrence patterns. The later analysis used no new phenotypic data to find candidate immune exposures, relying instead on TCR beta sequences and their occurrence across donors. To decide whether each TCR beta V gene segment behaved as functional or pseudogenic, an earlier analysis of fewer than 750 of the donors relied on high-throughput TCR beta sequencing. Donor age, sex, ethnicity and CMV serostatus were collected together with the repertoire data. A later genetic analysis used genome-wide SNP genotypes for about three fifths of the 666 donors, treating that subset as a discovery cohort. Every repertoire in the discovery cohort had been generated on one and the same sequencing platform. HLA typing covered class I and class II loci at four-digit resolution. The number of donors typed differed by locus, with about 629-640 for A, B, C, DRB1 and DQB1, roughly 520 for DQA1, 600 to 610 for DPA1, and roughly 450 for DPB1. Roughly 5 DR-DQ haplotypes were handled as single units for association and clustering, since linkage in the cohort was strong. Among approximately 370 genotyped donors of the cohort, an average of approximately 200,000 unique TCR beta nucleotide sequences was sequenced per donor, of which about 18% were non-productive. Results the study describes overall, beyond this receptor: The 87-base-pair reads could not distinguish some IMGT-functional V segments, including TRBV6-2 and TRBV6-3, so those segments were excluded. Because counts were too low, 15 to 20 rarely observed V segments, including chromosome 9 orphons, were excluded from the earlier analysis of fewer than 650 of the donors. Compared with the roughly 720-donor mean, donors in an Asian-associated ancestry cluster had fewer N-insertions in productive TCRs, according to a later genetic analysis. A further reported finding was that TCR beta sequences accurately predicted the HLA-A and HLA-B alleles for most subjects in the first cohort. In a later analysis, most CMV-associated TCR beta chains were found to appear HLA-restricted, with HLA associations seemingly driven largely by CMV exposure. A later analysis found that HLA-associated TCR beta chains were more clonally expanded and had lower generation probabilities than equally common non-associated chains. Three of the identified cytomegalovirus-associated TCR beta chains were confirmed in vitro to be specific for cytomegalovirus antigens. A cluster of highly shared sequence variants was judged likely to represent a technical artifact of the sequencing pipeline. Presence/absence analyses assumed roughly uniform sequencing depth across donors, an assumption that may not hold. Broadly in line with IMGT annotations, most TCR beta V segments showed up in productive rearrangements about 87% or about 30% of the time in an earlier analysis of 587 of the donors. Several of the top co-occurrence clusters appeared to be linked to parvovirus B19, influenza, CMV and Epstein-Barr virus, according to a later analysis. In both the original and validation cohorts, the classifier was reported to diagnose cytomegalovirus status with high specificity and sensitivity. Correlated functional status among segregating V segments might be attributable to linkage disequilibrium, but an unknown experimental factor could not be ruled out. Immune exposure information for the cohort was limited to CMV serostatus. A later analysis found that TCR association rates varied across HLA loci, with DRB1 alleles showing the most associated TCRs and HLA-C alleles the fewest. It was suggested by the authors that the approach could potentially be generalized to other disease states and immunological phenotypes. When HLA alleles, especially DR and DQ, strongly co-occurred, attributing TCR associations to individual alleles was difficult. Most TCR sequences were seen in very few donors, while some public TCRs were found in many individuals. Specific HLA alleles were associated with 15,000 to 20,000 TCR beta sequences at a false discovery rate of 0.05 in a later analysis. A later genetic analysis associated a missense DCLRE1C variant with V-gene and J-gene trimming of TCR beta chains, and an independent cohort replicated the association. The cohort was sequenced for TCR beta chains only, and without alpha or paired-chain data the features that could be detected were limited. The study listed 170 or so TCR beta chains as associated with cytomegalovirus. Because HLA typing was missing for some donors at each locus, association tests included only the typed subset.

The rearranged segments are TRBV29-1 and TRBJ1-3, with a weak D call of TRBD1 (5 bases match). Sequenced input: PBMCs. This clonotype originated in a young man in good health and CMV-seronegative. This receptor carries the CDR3 CSAGTSGNTIYF. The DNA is TGCAGCGCCGGGACTTCTGGAAACACCATATATTTT. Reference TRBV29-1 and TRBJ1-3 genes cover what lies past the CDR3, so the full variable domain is SAVISQKPSRDICQRGTSLTIQCQVDSQVTMMFWYRQQPGQSLTLIATANQGSEATYESGFVIDKFPISRPNLTFSTLTVSNMSPEDSSIYLCSAGTSGNTIYFGEGSWLTVV.